This is a list of T cell receptor beta chains from one sample in a study of blood T cell repertoires in COVID-19. The repertoire was sequenced with immunoSEQ multiplex PCR; TCRdb's copy has only in-frame clones and lacks some. The sample has about 250,000 clones, roughly nine tenths seen once. Sample: peripheral blood. Every receptor here comes from a woman aged 40 to 55 who had recovered from COVID-19. The CDR3 runs from the conserved cysteine through the conserved F or W. Fields, in order: clone size, D gene, J gene, V gene, CDR3 protein, CDR3 DNA. D genes are given only for firm matches. Clone size is shown for a subset of rows, as once, few, many or a class of expanded clone.

.,TRBD1,TRBJ2-2,TRBV27,CASSVGQDPNTGELFF,TGTGCCAGCAGTGTAGGACAGGACCCGAACACCGGGGAGCTGTTTTTT
.,TRBD1,TRBJ2-4,TRBV5-1,CASSLGQSINIQYF,TGCGCCAGCAGCCTGGGACAGTCAATAAACATTCAGTACTTC
.,TRBD1,TRBJ1-2,TRBV19,CASSLDRGYGYTF,TGTGCCAGTAGCCTCGACAGGGGCTATGGCTACACCTTC
.,.,TRBJ1-3,TRBV7-6,CASSLQGSGNTIYF,TGTGCCAGCAGCCTCCAGGGCTCTGGAAACACCATATATTTT
.,TRBD2,TRBJ2-1,TRBV30,CAWNRGSVPNEQFF,TGTGCCTGGAACCGCGGGAGTGTACCCAATGAGCAGTTCTTC
.,TRBD2,TRBJ2-5,TRBV18,CASSETSGQETQYF,TGTGCCAGCTCAGAGACTAGCGGCCAAGAGACCCAGTACTTC
.,TRBD1,TRBJ1-4,TRBV6-5,CASSLQGATNEKLFF,TGTGCCAGCAGTCTTCAGGGGGCAACTAATGAAAAACTGTTTTTT
.,TRBD2,TRBJ2-1,TRBV11-2,CASSLALAGLYNEQFF,TGTGCCAGCAGCTTGGCCTTAGCGGGCCTTTACAATGAGCAGTTCTTC
.,TRBD1,TRBJ2-2,TRBV6-1,CASRSGTGGPGELFF,TGTGCCAGCAGGTCCGGGACAGGGGGACCCGGGGAGCTGTTTTTT
.,.,TRBJ1-2,TRBV29-1,CSVEMVGGTNYGYTF,TGCAGCGTTGAGATGGTGGGGGGGACAAACTATGGCTACACCTTC
.,.,TRBJ1-3,TRBV9,CASSVGLDTGNTIYF,TGTGCCAGCAGCGTAGGTCTGGACACTGGAAACACCATATATTTT
.,TRBD1,TRBJ1-6,TRBV28,CASSGGQGDNSPLHF,TGTGCCAGCAGTGGCGGACAGGGGGATAATTCACCCCTCCACTTT
once,TRBD2,TRBJ2-3,TRBV7-3,CASSLGLAGDTQYF,TGTGCCAGCAGCTTAGGACTAGCGGGGGATACGCAGTATTTT
.,.,TRBJ1-5,TRBV2,CASSEIPLQPQHF,TGTGCCAGCAGTGAAATCCCCCTTCAGCCCCAGCATTTT
.,TRBD1,TRBJ1-2,TRBV5-4,CASSIETGLYGYTF,TGTGCCAGCAGCATAGAGACAGGGCTCTATGGCTACACCTTC
.,.,TRBJ1-3,TRBV27,CASSPGAGNTIYF,TGTGCCAGCAGTCCCGGTGCTGGAAACACCATATATTTT
.,.,TRBJ1-2,TRBV5-1,CASRLNGNYGYTF,TGCGCCAGCAGGCTGAACGGTAACTATGGCTACACCTTC
.,TRBD1,TRBJ1-2,TRBV25-1,CASSEGQGANYGYTF,TGTGCCAGCAGTGAAGGACAGGGGGCTAACTATGGCTACACCTTC
.,.,TRBJ2-7,TRBV10-3,CAIKRQDSLYEQYF,TGTGCCATCAAACGTCAGGACAGCCTCTACGAGCAGTACTTC
.,.,TRBJ2-7,TRBV27,CASSFLAVGEQYF,TGTGCCAGCAGTTTTTTAGCGGTAGGCGAGCAGTACTTC
.,.,TRBJ1-2,TRBV3-1/TRBV3-2,CASSQAAGLLGYTF,TGTGCCAGCAGCCAAGCCGCAGGGTTGCTTGGCTACACCTTC
.,TRBD2,TRBJ2-1,TRBV3-1/TRBV3-2,CASSQVGGRAFDEQFF,TGTGCCAGCAGCCAAGTCGGGGGGAGGGCCTTCGATGAGCAGTTCTTC
.,TRBD1,TRBJ1-2,TRBV6-5,CASTLGTGGDYGYTF,TGTGCCAGCACCCTAGGGACAGGGGGCGACTATGGCTACACCTTC
.,TRBD1,TRBJ2-7,TRBV3-1/TRBV3-2,CASSQGQGVKGEQYF,TGTGCCAGCAGCCAGGGACAGGGGGTAAAAGGCGAGCAGTACTTC
.,.,TRBJ2-1,TRBV5-1,CASSLVAGHYNEQFF,TGCGCCAGCAGCTTGGTTGCGGGGCACTACAATGAGCAGTTCTTC
few,TRBD2,TRBJ2-5,TRBV18,CASSPMAKGLAGVRETQYF,TGTGCCAGCTCACCGATGGCCAAGGGACTAGCGGGAGTCCGGGAGACCCAGTACTTC
.,TRBD2,TRBJ2-2,TRBV4-2,CASSPLTSGNRNTGELFF,TGTGCCAGCAGCCCACTAACCAGCGGGAACCGAAACACCGGGGAGCTGTTTTTT
.,TRBD1,TRBJ2-3,TRBV6-5,CAIAEDRVADTQYF,TGTGCCATTGCGGAGGACAGGGTCGCAGATACGCAGTATTTT
once,TRBD2,TRBJ2-6,TRBV28,CASSSSGSSGANVLTF,TGTGCCAGCAGCTCTAGCGGGAGCTCTGGGGCCAACGTCCTGACTTTC
once,.,TRBJ2-7,TRBV11-3,CASSRDRHYEQYF,TGTGCCAGCAGCAGAGACAGGCACTACGAGCAGTACTTC
.,.,TRBJ2-2,TRBV24-1,CATAPYTGELFF,TGTGCCACCGCGCCCTACACCGGGGAGCTGTTTTTT
.,TRBD2,TRBJ2-2,TRBV6-5,CASSSSGANTGELFF,TGTGCCAGCAGTTCTAGCGGGGCGAACACCGGGGAGCTGTTTTTT
.,TRBD2,TRBJ2-2,TRBV10-3,CAIRDLTSGRAGTGELFF,TGTGCCATCAGAGACTTAACTAGCGGGAGGGCGGGCACCGGGGAGCTGTTTTTT
.,TRBD1,TRBJ2-7,TRBV5-4,CASSPGRGSYEQYF,TGTGCCAGCAGCCCCGGCAGGGGGTCCTACGAGCAGTACTTC
.,.,TRBJ1-5,TRBV2,CASREVSSNQPQHF,TGTGCCAGCAGGGAAGTAAGCTCCAATCAGCCCCAGCATTTT
.,TRBD1,TRBJ1-2,TRBV12-3/TRBV12-4,CASRWGQNYGYTF,TGTGCCAGCAGGTGGGGACAGAACTATGGCTACACCTTC
.,.,TRBJ2-1,TRBV28,CASSETRSPYNEQFF,TGTGCCAGCAGTGAGACTAGGAGCCCCTACAATGAGCAGTTCTTC
.,TRBD2,TRBJ2-3,TRBV27,CASSLSSGGEVGDTQYF,TGTGCCAGCAGTTTATCGTCGGGAGGGGAGGTAGGAGATACGCAGTATTTT
.,.,TRBJ2-7,TRBV30,CAWSRGLSYEQYF,TGTGCCTGGAGTCGCGGACTGAGCTACGAGCAGTACTTC
.,.,TRBJ2-2,TRBV29-1,CSVESGVAGELFF,TGCAGCGTTGAATCCGGGGTAGCCGGGGAGCTGTTTTTT
.,TRBD1,TRBJ1-2,TRBV5-4,CASSVGQGNYGYTF,TGTGCCAGCAGCGTGGGACAGGGGAACTATGGCTACACCTTC
.,.,TRBJ1-2,TRBV20-1,CSARPFDGYTF,TGCAGTGCTAGACCGTTCGATGGCTACACCTTC
.,.,TRBJ2-7,TRBV28,CASSFSMGGDSYEQYF,TGTGCCAGCAGTTTTAGTATGGGGGGAGACTCCTACGAGCAGTACTTC
.,TRBD1,TRBJ2-7,TRBV28,CASSLGGRGSYEQYF,TGTGCCAGCAGCCTAGGGGGCCGGGGCTCCTACGAGCAGTACTTC
.,.,TRBJ1-5,TRBV24-1,CATSDHRGQNQPQHF,TGTGCCACCAGTGATCACCGCGGACAGAATCAGCCCCAGCATTTT
.,.,TRBJ2-7,TRBV24-1,CATSDSAGYEQYF,TGTGCCACCAGTGATTCTGCAGGGTACGAGCAGTACTTC